This TCR beta chain was documented in a study of regulatory T cells in long-lasting Graves disease. There are a few counts of this clonotype. Building of the TCR beta libraries involved iRepertoire HTBI primers and Arm-PCR of CDR3 regions. TCRdb recomputed calls from the multiplex PCR reads with MiXCR, one row per CDR3 protein. This sample has 400,000 to 500,000 distinct CDR3 sequences, with about 17% found just once. Documented time point: newly diagnosed GD, antithyroid drugs for less than 3 months. The authors made the TCR library using RNA they extracted from PBMCs. The CDR3 totals 14 residues. Between the trimmed V and J ends, which lost 0 bases and 1 base, there was a span of 7 bases. Germline V lookup: CDR1 SGDLS, CDR2 YYNGEE. In addition, the sample was reused for a study of T cells in Graves' hyperthyroidism and ophthalmopathy.

The source was peripheral blood mononuclear cells (PBMCs), collected at new diagnosis, from a patient treated with antithyroid drugs. This receptor was taken from a woman aged 18-29 years with Graves disease. V gene TRBV9 combines with J gene TRBJ1-1; a weak D match, TRBD1 (5 bases). In DNA form, the CDR3 reads TGTGCCAGCAGCGTAGCAGGGTCGAACACTGAAGCTTTCTTT. This translates into CASSVAGSNTEAFF.